These 17 T cell receptor beta chains were all obtained from the same sample, sequenced in a study of blood T cell repertoires in COVID-19. Repertoires were generated with immunoSEQ multiplex PCR, while TCRdb's copy carries only in-frame clones and drops some. Of some 180,000 clones listed, more than 70% are singletons. The source material was PBMCs or T cells enriched from blood (not recorded which). All receptors derive from a man in his forties who had recovered from COVID-19.

This clone appeared a single time. The rearrangement joins TRBV10-3 to TRBJ1-5; 7 bases fit TRBD1. The length of the CDR3 is 13 residues. Germline CDR1 ENHRY, CDR2 SYGVKD. The ends lost 4 bases at V and 7 bases at J; junction bases unmatched: 4. The CDR3 sequence is CAISGAGGQPQHF. CDR3 nucleotide sequence: TGTGCCATCAGTGGGGCAGGGGGACAGCCCCAGCATTTT.

This clone was counted once. This chain uses TRBV19 with TRBJ1-5; tentatively, D is TRBD1 (5 bases). The CDR3 sequence is 13 residues long. Germline CDR1 LNHDA, CDR2 SQIVND (reference sequence). Between the trimmed V and J ends, which lost 3 bases and 15 bases, there was a span of 18 bases. The CDR3 DNA reads TGTGCCAGTAGTATTAGGGTGGATACCAGGGTGCATTTT. This gives the protein CASSIRVDTRVHF.

The chain uses TRBV5-1 and TRBJ2-1; TRBD1 agrees at 10 bases. With V trimmed by 3 bases and J by 9 bases, 9 bases remained unmatched. This CDR3 comprises 15 residues. CDR1 and CDR2 (germline): SGHRS, YFSETQ. The CDR3 DNA is TGCGCCAGCAGCTCTACACCGGGACAGGGGCCTGAGCAGTTCTTC. Amino acids: CASSSTPGQGPEQFF.

V usage is TRBV5-1 and J usage is TRBJ1-5, with TRBD1 matching 10 bases. V was clipped by 0 bases and J by 2 bases; unmatched bases: 8. Germline V gene sequence: CDR1 SGHRS, CDR2 YFSETQ. This CDR3 has 18 amino acids. CDR3 coding DNA: TGCGCCAGCAGCTTGGGGGACAGGGGCCCCTTTGGCAATCAGCCCCAGCATTTT. Protein: CASSLGDRGPFGNQPQHF.

The CDR3 sequence: CASAETGAKNIQYF. DNA for the CDR3: TGCGCCAGCGCCGAGACAGGAGCCAAAAACATTCAGTACTTC. The rearrangement uses TRBV5-1 and TRBJ2-4; a weak D match, TRBD1 (6 bases). The CDR3 length is 14 residues. Germline CDR1 SGHRS, CDR2 YFSETQ. V was pared by 7 bases and J by 0 bases, with 11 bases between.

This rearrangement joins TRBV6-5 to TRBJ1-5, with 7 bases matching TRBD1. The CDR3 covers 16 residues. V dropped 4 bases and J dropped 1; count of bases not matched to a gene: 7. CDR1 is MNHEY, CDR2 SVGAGI, per germline. The CDR3 DNA reads as TGTGCCAGCAGTTCGGCCATACAGGGGAGCAATCAGCCCCAGCATTTT. The encoded protein is CASSSAIQGSNQPQHF.

The chain links TRBV11-2 to TRBJ1-4; D gene unclear. Trimming left V 5 bases short and J 6 bases short, with 22 bases between. Germline values: CDR1 SGHAT, CDR2 FQNNGV. The CDR3 is 17 amino acids. The CDR3 bases are TGTGCCAGCAGCCTCCCGCCCCGCTACTCAACGGATGAAAAACTGTTTTTT. This translates into CASSLPPRYSTDEKLFF.

The genes are TRBV11-2 and TRBJ2-1, with TRBD1 as a possible D gene (5 bases). Germline CDR1 and CDR2: SGHAT and FQNNGV. V gave up 5 bases and J gave up 2 bases, with 19 bases separating them. The CDR3 length is 17 residues. The CDR3 here is CASSPRGRVPPYNEQFF. The CDR3 DNA reads as TGTGCCAGCAGCCCCAGAGGCAGGGTCCCACCCTACAATGAGCAGTTCTTC. Supplemented by reference TRBV11-2 and TRBJ2-1, the full variable domain reads EAGVAQSPRYKIIEKRQSVAFWCNPISGHATLYWYQQILGQGPKLLIQFQNNGVVDDSQLPKDRFSAERLKGVDSTLKIQPAKLEDSAVYLCASSPRGRVPPYNEQFFGPGTRLTVL.

The V call is TRBV6-1, the J call TRBJ2-2, with a possible D match to TRBD1 (6 bases). This CDR3 has 15 residues. Trimming took off 0 bases at V and 6 bases at J, with 11 bases between the two ends. Germline V gives CDR1 MNHNS, CDR2 SASEGT. CDR3 sequence: CASSEARGWPGELFF. CDR3 in DNA: TGTGCCAGCAGTGAAGCCAGGGGATGGCCCGGGGAGCTGTTTTTT.

For this clone: The sample contains more than one DNA sequence encoding this CDR3. The chain links TRBV12-3 or TRBV12-4 to TRBJ2-7; D remains unclear. Trimming took 1 base from V and 1 from J, leaving 5 bases between them. The CDR3 contains 13 residues. CDR3 DNA: TGTGCCAGCAGTTTAGGGGCTTCCTACGAGCAGTACTTC. Its translation: CASSLGASYEQYF.

CDR3 coding DNA: TGTGCCAGCAGCAGTACAGGGTTAGGAAACACCATATATTTT. Encoded protein: CASSSTGLGNTIYF. The chain has TRBV7-9 and TRBJ1-3, with D possibly matching TRBD1 (6 bases). This CDR3 is 14 amino acids long. The germline V gene has CDR1 SEHNR and CDR2 FQNEAQ (reference sequence). Trimming left V 5 bases short and J 4 bases short, with 12 bases between.

The chain employs TRBV5-6 and TRBJ2-3; TRBD2 matches 12 bases. CDR1 is SGHDT, CDR2 YYEEEE, per germline. This CDR3 is built from 17 residues. The trim removed 2 bases at V and 0 bases at J, leaving 4 bases unmatched. The CDR3 region is CASSFRTSGESTDTQYF. In DNA form, the CDR3 reads TGTGCCAGCAGCTTCCGGACTAGCGGGGAGAGCACAGATACGCAGTATTTT.

The chain combines TRBV25-1 with TRBJ2-1, with D perhaps TRBD2 (6 bases). The germline V and J ends were trimmed by 4 bases and 0 bases, with 10 bases remaining between them. The V gene's germline CDR1 is MGHDK and CDR2 SYGVNS. The CDR3 runs to 15 residues. CDR3 in amino acids: CASSAAGTSYNEQFF. CDR3 nucleotides: TGTGCCAGCAGTGCAGCGGGTACCTCCTACAATGAGCAGTTCTTC.

This clone was found a few times. V and J are TRBV7-6 and TRBJ1-6, with 11 positions matching TRBD1. Germline CDR1 SGHVS, CDR2 FNYEAQ. J lost 7 bases, V lost 0 bases, and 5 bases had no gene match. The CDR3 loop spans 17 amino acids. As DNA, the CDR3 is TGTGCCAGCAGCTTAGCGTCGGGACAGGGGGGAAATTCACCCCTCCACTTT. Its protein product is CASSLASGQGGNSPLHF.

In its sample, this clone was seen once. The rearrangement joins TRBV9 to TRBJ1-1; D call uncertain. The CDR3 is made up of 13 amino acids. Germline assignment: CDR1 SGDLS and CDR2 YYNGEE. Trimming stripped 1 base from V and 5 bases from J, with 9 bases between. CDR3 loop: CASSVHERTEAFF. Written as DNA, the CDR3 is TGTGCCAGCAGCGTACACGAGAGGACTGAAGCTTTCTTT.

The chain recombines TRBV6-5 with TRBJ1-1, with D unresolved. The CDR3 is made up of 14 amino acids. Trimming took off 4 bases at V and 1 base at J, with 10 bases between the two ends. From germline, CDR1 is MNHEY and CDR2 SVGAGI. Written as DNA, the CDR3 is TGTGCCAGCAGTTTGTCCGGGTGGAACACTGAAGCTTTCTTT. Protein sequence: CASSLSGWNTEAFF.

The chain recombines TRBV7-9 with TRBJ1-5; D may be TRBD1 (6 bases). The CDR3 consists of 16 residues. Germline V gene data show CDR1 as SEHNR and CDR2 as FQNEAQ (reference sequence). Trimming left V 2 bases short and J 5 bases short, with 16 bases between. CDR3 bases: TGTGCCAGCAGCTTACTCGGCAGGGGAAGCGATCAGCCCCAGCATTTT. Amino acids: CASSLLGRGSDQPQHF. Based on the CDR3 plus reference TRBV7-9 and TRBJ1-5, the full variable domain is DTGVSQNPRHKITKRGQNVTFRCDPISEHNRLYWYRQTLGQGPEFLTYFQNEAQLEKSRLLSDRFSAERPKGSFSTLEIQRTEQGDSAMYLCASSLLGRGSDQPQHFGDGTRLSIL.